The rows below give T cell receptor beta chains drawn from one sample of a study of T-cell reconstitution after alpha-beta-depleted transplantation in children. TCRdb passed the PCR reads through MiXCR, listing each CDR3 protein once. Of 670,000 or so distinct CDR3 sequences listed, around 13% were seen once; the top ten hold 0.79%. Sequencing used PBMCs, obtained before TCRalphabeta/CD19-depleted stem cell transplant. These receptors came from a girl aged 2-15 years with congenital amegakaryocytic thrombocytopenia, due to receive a stem cell transplant. Each CDR3 is given with its conserved first and last residue. Fields, in order: D gene, clone size, V gene, J gene, CDR3 protein, CDR3 DNA. The D gene is left open where the match is weak. The size of a clone is reported for some rows only, either as once, few or many, or as a class for expanded clones.

d_call: TRBD2
clone_size: many
v_call: TRBV5-1
j_call: TRBJ2-1
cdr3_aa: CASSPGTSGSYEQFF
cdr3_nt: TGCGCCAGCAGCCCGGGGACTAGCGGGTCCTATGAGCAGTTCTTC

d_call: -
clone_size: -
v_call: TRBV7-9
j_call: TRBJ2-2
cdr3_aa: CASSLRILADTGELFF
cdr3_nt: TGTGCCAGCAGCTTAAGGATACTAGCAGACACCGGGGAGCTGTTTTTT

d_call: TRBD2
clone_size: few
v_call: TRBV2
j_call: TRBJ2-1
cdr3_aa: CADRLAVSSEQFF
cdr3_nt: TGTGCCGACCGACTAGCGGTCTCAAGTGAGCAGTTCTTC

d_call: TRBD2
clone_size: few
v_call: TRBV20-1
j_call: TRBJ2-7
cdr3_aa: CSARPIPGLAGKGSYEQYF
cdr3_nt: TGCAGTGCTAGACCAATACCGGGACTAGCGGGGAAGGGATCCTACGAGCAGTACTTC

d_call: -
clone_size: many
v_call: TRBV14
j_call: TRBJ1-4
cdr3_aa: CASSQGRFGPQQKLFF
cdr3_nt: TGTGCCAGCAGCCAAGGGCGGTTCGGGCCCCAGCAAAAACTGTTTTTT

d_call: -
clone_size: few
v_call: TRBV9
j_call: TRBJ2-1
cdr3_aa: CASSGSGTLAYNEQFF
cdr3_nt: TGTGCCAGCAGCGGTTCCGGGACGCTCGCATACAATGAGCAGTTCTTC

d_call: -
clone_size: many
v_call: TRBV24-1
j_call: TRBJ2-3
cdr3_aa: CATSPRGSKTDTQYF
cdr3_nt: TGTGCCACCAGCCCTCGGGGGAGTAAGACAGATACGCAGTATTTT

d_call: -
clone_size: many
v_call: TRBV10-3
j_call: TRBJ2-7
cdr3_aa: CAISPGADGSYEQYF
cdr3_nt: TGTGCCATCAGCCCTGGGGCAGACGGCTCCTACGAGCAGTACTTC

d_call: -
clone_size: many
v_call: TRBV5-1
j_call: TRBJ1-4
cdr3_aa: CASSNRSPGLGNEKLFF
cdr3_nt: TGCGCCAGCAGCAATCGATCCCCGGGACTGGGTAATGAAAAACTGTTTTTT

d_call: -
clone_size: many
v_call: TRBV15
j_call: TRBJ1-5
cdr3_aa: CATSRDLGVNQPQHF
cdr3_nt: TGTGCCACCAGCAGGGACCTCGGCGTCAATCAGCCCCAGCATTTT

d_call: -
clone_size: many
v_call: TRBV5-1
j_call: TRBJ2-3
cdr3_aa: CASSSRLGTDTQYF
cdr3_nt: TGCGCCAGCAGCTCTCGATTAGGCACAGATACGCAGTATTTT

d_call: -
clone_size: -
v_call: TRBV7-9
j_call: TRBJ2-7
cdr3_aa: CASSFHGGEQYF
cdr3_nt: TGTGCCAGCAGTTTCCACGGGGGCGAGCAGTACTTC

d_call: -
clone_size: -
v_call: TRBV4-1
j_call: TRBJ2-3
cdr3_aa: CASSQHTLGSSTDTQYF
cdr3_nt: TGCGCCAGCAGCCAACATACACTGGGGAGTAGCACAGATACGCAGTATTTT

d_call: -
clone_size: -
v_call: TRBV30
j_call: TRBJ1-1
cdr3_aa: CAWKSMAGNTEAFF
cdr3_nt: TGTGCCTGGAAAAGCATGGCAGGGAACACTGAAGCTTTCTTT

d_call: -
clone_size: many
v_call: TRBV6-5
j_call: TRBJ1-3
cdr3_aa: CASKPGGGNTIYF
cdr3_nt: TGTGCCAGCAAGCCGGGGGGTGGAAACACCATATATTTT

d_call: -
clone_size: many
v_call: TRBV4-2
j_call: TRBJ1-1
cdr3_aa: CASSLILGEAFF
cdr3_nt: TGTGCCAGCAGCCTTATTCTCGGTGAAGCTTTCTTT

d_call: -
clone_size: many
v_call: TRBV20-1
j_call: TRBJ2-7
cdr3_aa: CSVPTGYSYEQYF
cdr3_nt: TGCAGTGTTCCGACGGGATACTCCTACGAGCAGTACTTC

d_call: TRBD2
clone_size: few
v_call: TRBV28
j_call: TRBJ2-1
cdr3_aa: CASSQYPGTSGNNEQFF
cdr3_nt: TGTGCCAGCAGTCAATACCCCGGGACTAGCGGGAACAATGAGCAGTTCTTC

d_call: -
clone_size: -
v_call: TRBV7-9
j_call: TRBJ2-5
cdr3_aa: CASSLWLAGAAETQYF
cdr3_nt: TGTGCCAGCAGCTTATGGCTTGCGGGGGCTGCAGAGACCCAGTACTTC

d_call: TRBD1
clone_size: many
v_call: TRBV25-1
j_call: TRBJ2-4
cdr3_aa: CASSEGTDSKNIQYF
cdr3_nt: TGTGCCAGCAGTGAAGGGACAGATTCCAAAAACATTCAGTACTTC

d_call: TRBD1
clone_size: -
v_call: TRBV30
j_call: TRBJ2-7
cdr3_aa: CAWGTGITYEQYF
cdr3_nt: TGTGCCTGGGGGACAGGCATTACCTACGAGCAGTACTTC

d_call: -
clone_size: -
v_call: TRBV5-8
j_call: TRBJ1-5
cdr3_aa: CASSPQVGTPYQPQHF
cdr3_nt: TGTGCCAGCAGCCCTCAGGTGGGGACACCTTATCAGCCCCAGCATTTT

d_call: -
clone_size: many
v_call: TRBV10-3
j_call: TRBJ2-2
cdr3_aa: CANTANTGELFF
cdr3_nt: TGTGCCAACACAGCGAACACCGGGGAGCTGTTTTTT

d_call: -
clone_size: many
v_call: TRBV29-1
j_call: TRBJ2-7
cdr3_aa: CSVKETYEQYF
cdr3_nt: TGCAGCGTAAAAGAGACCTACGAGCAGTACTTC

d_call: -
clone_size: many
v_call: TRBV20-1
j_call: TRBJ2-7
cdr3_aa: CSALQGSYEQYF
cdr3_nt: TGCAGTGCTTTACAGGGATCCTACGAGCAGTACTTC

d_call: -
clone_size: -
v_call: TRBV7-9
j_call: TRBJ2-1
cdr3_aa: CASSEVRNEQFF
cdr3_nt: TGTGCCAGCAGCGAGGTGAGGAATGAGCAGTTCTTC

d_call: -
clone_size: -
v_call: TRBV10-3
j_call: TRBJ1-6
cdr3_aa: CAINRADNSPLHF
cdr3_nt: TGTGCCATCAACAGGGCCGATAATTCACCCCTCCACTTT

d_call: -
clone_size: many
v_call: TRBV5-1
j_call: TRBJ1-5
cdr3_aa: CASSSLGAINQPQHF
cdr3_nt: TGCGCCAGCAGCAGCCTAGGGGCGATAAACCAGCCCCAGCATTTT

d_call: TRBD2
clone_size: -
v_call: TRBV5-1
j_call: TRBJ2-1
cdr3_aa: CASGRTSDNNEQFF
cdr3_nt: TGCGCCAGCGGGCGGACTAGCGACAACAATGAGCAGTTCTTC

d_call: -
clone_size: -
v_call: TRBV15
j_call: TRBJ2-3
cdr3_aa: CATSRESLLPQYF
cdr3_nt: TGTGCCACCAGCAGAGAATCGTTGCTTCCGCAGTATTTT

d_call: -
clone_size: -
v_call: TRBV15
j_call: TRBJ1-4
cdr3_aa: CATRPGPTNEKLFF
cdr3_nt: TGTGCCACCAGACCAGGTCCAACTAATGAAAAACTGTTTTTT

d_call: -
clone_size: many
v_call: TRBV20-1
j_call: TRBJ2-1
cdr3_aa: CSARGSGNNEQFF
cdr3_nt: TGCAGTGCTAGAGGGTCAGGGAACAATGAGCAGTTCTTC

d_call: TRBD1
clone_size: many
v_call: TRBV5-5
j_call: TRBJ1-2
cdr3_aa: CASSTSLLTGGALYGYTF
cdr3_nt: TGTGCCAGCAGCACGAGCCTTTTAACAGGGGGCGCATTGTATGGCTACACCTTC

d_call: TRBD1
clone_size: few
v_call: TRBV29-1
j_call: TRBJ1-1
cdr3_aa: CSVEDQRDATGGYAEAFF
cdr3_nt: TGCAGCGTTGAAGATCAGCGGGATGCGACAGGGGGGTACGCTGAAGCTTTCTTT

d_call: -
clone_size: few
v_call: TRBV20-1
j_call: TRBJ2-1
cdr3_aa: CSASGTGGGSYNEQFF
cdr3_nt: TGCAGTGCTAGCGGGACCGGTGGAGGGTCCTACAATGAGCAGTTCTTC

d_call: TRBD2
clone_size: few
v_call: TRBV27
j_call: TRBJ2-7
cdr3_aa: CASSLLRENPYEQYF
cdr3_nt: TGTGCCAGCAGTTTACTGCGGGAGAATCCCTACGAGCAGTACTTC

d_call: -
clone_size: many
v_call: TRBV28
j_call: TRBJ2-6
cdr3_aa: CASRDSSGANVLTF
cdr3_nt: TGTGCCAGCAGAGACAGCTCTGGGGCCAACGTCCTGACTTTC

d_call: -
clone_size: few
v_call: TRBV2
j_call: TRBJ2-7
cdr3_aa: CASIRISESSYEQYF
cdr3_nt: TGTGCCAGCATCCGCATTAGCGAGAGCTCCTACGAGCAGTACTTC

d_call: TRBD2
clone_size: many
v_call: TRBV5-1
j_call: TRBJ2-2
cdr3_aa: CASSERERYTGELFF
cdr3_nt: TGCGCCAGTTCGGAGCGGGAGCGTTACACCGGGGAGCTGTTTTTT

d_call: -
clone_size: many
v_call: TRBV20-1
j_call: TRBJ2-7
cdr3_aa: CSATGSNHNEQYF
cdr3_nt: TGCAGTGCCACCGGGTCCAACCACAACGAGCAGTACTTC

d_call: -
clone_size: -
v_call: TRBV29-1
j_call: TRBJ1-2
cdr3_aa: CSVERGAGGYTF
cdr3_nt: TGCAGCGTTGAACGGGGGGCAGGTGGCTACACCTTC

d_call: -
clone_size: many
v_call: TRBV29-1
j_call: TRBJ2-5
cdr3_aa: CSVVGQVDYQETQYF
cdr3_nt: TGCAGCGTTGTAGGGCAAGTCGATTATCAAGAGACCCAGTACTTC

d_call: -
clone_size: many
v_call: TRBV5-1
j_call: TRBJ1-1
cdr3_aa: CASSLEAATEAFF
cdr3_nt: TGCGCCAGCAGCTTGGAGGCGGCCACTGAAGCTTTCTTT

d_call: TRBD2
clone_size: many
v_call: TRBV7-2
j_call: TRBJ2-7
cdr3_aa: CASSLVAGRSEQYF
cdr3_nt: TGTGCCAGCAGCTTAGTAGCGGGACGATCCGAGCAGTACTTC

d_call: -
clone_size: few
v_call: TRBV5-1
j_call: TRBJ2-7
cdr3_aa: CASSPTGSDLYEQYF
cdr3_nt: TGCGCCAGCAGCCCAACCGGATCTGACCTCTACGAGCAGTACTTC

d_call: -
clone_size: few
v_call: TRBV20-1
j_call: TRBJ2-5
cdr3_aa: CSARDSGGETQYF
cdr3_nt: TGCAGTGCTAGGGACTCTGGTGGGGAGACCCAGTACTTC

d_call: TRBD2
clone_size: -
v_call: TRBV20-1
j_call: TRBJ2-3
cdr3_aa: CSAREYRGGPDTQYF
cdr3_nt: TGCAGTGCTAGAGAATATCGGGGAGGGCCAGATACGCAGTATTTT

d_call: TRBD2
clone_size: many
v_call: TRBV5-1
j_call: TRBJ2-2
cdr3_aa: CASSSGLAAHTGELFF
cdr3_nt: TGCGCCAGCAGCTCAGGACTAGCGGCCCACACCGGGGAGCTGTTTTTT

d_call: -
clone_size: few
v_call: TRBV15
j_call: TRBJ2-4
cdr3_aa: CATSRVQTLAKNIQYF
cdr3_nt: TGTGCCACCAGCAGAGTCCAAACCCTAGCCAAAAACATTCAGTACTTC

d_call: -
clone_size: -
v_call: TRBV2
j_call: TRBJ2-1
cdr3_aa: CASRALVSYNEQFF
cdr3_nt: TGTGCCAGCAGGGCGCTTGTCTCCTACAATGAGCAGTTCTTC

d_call: -
clone_size: many
v_call: TRBV4-1
j_call: TRBJ2-3
cdr3_aa: CASSQVGVADTQYF
cdr3_nt: TGCGCCAGCAGCCAAGTTGGGGTAGCAGATACGCAGTATTTT

d_call: -
clone_size: few
v_call: TRBV6-5
j_call: TRBJ2-4
cdr3_aa: CASSLGVQVTQQYF
cdr3_nt: TGTGCCAGCAGTTTAGGGGTACAGGTAACCCAACAGTACTTC

d_call: TRBD2
clone_size: few
v_call: TRBV5-4
j_call: TRBJ2-5
cdr3_aa: CASSLDWTSGKETQYF
cdr3_nt: TGTGCCAGCAGCTTGGACTGGACTAGCGGAAAAGAGACCCAGTACTTC

d_call: -
clone_size: few
v_call: TRBV5-1
j_call: TRBJ2-5
cdr3_aa: CASSLGMGLWSETQYF
cdr3_nt: TGCGCCAGCAGCTTGGGGATGGGCTTGTGGTCGGAGACCCAGTACTTC

d_call: TRBD1
clone_size: many
v_call: TRBV6-1
j_call: TRBJ2-7
cdr3_aa: CASRVPGQGLYEQYF
cdr3_nt: TGTGCCAGCAGGGTCCCGGGACAGGGCCTATACGAGCAGTACTTC

d_call: TRBD2
clone_size: many
v_call: TRBV20-1
j_call: TRBJ2-2
cdr3_aa: CSGTSGRPGELFF
cdr3_nt: TGCAGTGGGACTAGCGGGAGGCCCGGGGAGCTGTTTTTT

d_call: -
clone_size: many
v_call: TRBV2
j_call: TRBJ2-3
cdr3_aa: CAGDGNTDTQYF
cdr3_nt: TGTGCCGGGGACGGGAACACAGATACGCAGTATTTT

d_call: -
clone_size: -
v_call: TRBV29-1
j_call: TRBJ2-7
cdr3_aa: CSVEGGPGYEQYF
cdr3_nt: TGCAGCGTTGAGGGTGGCCCTGGGTACGAGCAGTACTTC

d_call: -
clone_size: few
v_call: TRBV28
j_call: TRBJ2-7
cdr3_aa: CASRGGLNYEQYF
cdr3_nt: TGTGCCAGCAGGGGCGGGCTTAACTACGAGCAGTACTTC

d_call: TRBD2
clone_size: -
v_call: TRBV20-1
j_call: TRBJ2-7
cdr3_aa: CSATGTSEAQYF
cdr3_nt: TGCAGTGCTACCGGGACTAGCGAGGCGCAGTACTTC